This is a list of T cell receptor beta chains from one sample in a study of identical twins. TCRdb reprocessed the 5' RACE reads with MiXCR, giving one entry per CDR3 protein. The sample lists around 250,000 distinct CDR3 sequences; 12% were seen once. These data also formed part of another study, on yellow fever vaccine responses in identical twins.

The sequenced material came from memory (CD45RO+) T cells sorted from blood. These receptors were obtained from a woman aged 18-29 years in good health. The CDR3 runs from the conserved cysteine through the conserved F or W. A D gene is named only where the DNA matches it firmly. Only some rows state a clone size, as once, few, many or a class for expanded clones.

d_call	clone_size	v_call	j_call	cdr3_aa	cdr3_nt
TRBD1	many	TRBV11-3	TRBJ1-3	CASSLGRAEESRQGSGNTIYF	TGTGCCAGCAGCTTAGGTCGCGCCGAAGAAAGCAGACAGGGCTCTGGAAACACCATATATTTT
TRBD1	few	TRBV5-1	TRBJ2-1	CASSLEGQGGIAAQFF	TGCGCCAGCAGCTTGGAGGGACAGGGGGGGATCGCGGCGCAGTTCTTC
-	-	TRBV7-9	TRBJ1-1	CASSLQTVRNTEAFF	TGTGCCAGCAGCTTGCAAACAGTTCGGAACACTGAAGCTTTCTTT
-	-	TRBV6-5	TRBJ2-1	CASSYKGEVYNEQFF	TGTGCCAGCAGTTACAAGGGTGAGGTATACAATGAGCAGTTCTTC
TRBD1	few	TRBV7-8	TRBJ2-7	CASSDALGQHYEQYF	TGTGCCAGCAGTGACGCTTTGGGACAGCATTACGAGCAGTACTTC
TRBD1	-	TRBV2	TRBJ1-2	CASSLTGSEGYTF	TGTGCCAGCAGCCTGACAGGGTCGGAGGGCTACACCTTC
-	-	TRBV29-1	TRBJ2-3	CSLPDGVTDTQYF	TGCAGCCTTCCGGACGGAGTCACAGATACGCAGTATTTT
TRBD1	few	TRBV6-4	TRBJ1-2	CASNTSGTDPLFYGYTF	TGTGCCAGCAACACCTCCGGGACAGACCCTCTCTTCTATGGCTACACCTTC
-	many	TRBV4-2	TRBJ1-2	CASSHRTAVYGYTF	TGTGCCAGCAGCCACAGGACTGCTGTCTATGGCTACACCTTC
-	many	TRBV20-1	TRBJ2-1	CSARSLSSYNEQFF	TGCAGTGCTAGATCGTTAAGCTCCTACAATGAGCAGTTCTTC
-	many	TRBV2	TRBJ2-1	CASIEGGSEQFF	TGTGCCAGCATAGAGGGGGGCAGTGAGCAGTTCTTC
TRBD2	many	TRBV24-1	TRBJ2-1	CATSDLARSGTSYHEQFF	TGTGCCACCAGTGATTTGGCCCGTAGCGGGACCTCTTACCATGAGCAGTTCTTC
-	-	TRBV11-2	TRBJ2-2	CASRYRVGEPFF	TGTGCCAGCAGGTACAGGGTCGGGGAGCCGTTTTTT
-	-	TRBV3-1	TRBJ2-7	CASSPHELRGPYQYF	TGTGCCAGCAGCCCACACGAGCTGCGGGGACCTTACCAGTACTTC
-	-	TRBV7-9	TRBJ1-1	CASNAVLDTDAFF	TGTGCCAGCAACGCCGTGCTGGACACTGATGCTTTCTTT
-	few	TRBV20-1	TRBJ2-2	CSAPDRPGELFF	TGCAGTGCTCCCGACAGGCCGGGGGAGCTGTTTTTT
-	few	TRBV27	TRBJ2-1	CASSLLTRRIEQFF	TGTGCCAGCAGTTTACTTACGAGGAGGATTGAGCAGTTCTTC
TRBD1	few	TRBV6-1	TRBJ1-4	CASSGLQGTNEKLFF	TGTGCCAGCAGTGGGCTACAGGGGACTAATGAAAAACTGTTTTTT
-	-	TRBV9	TRBJ2-2	CASSKRSGSTGELFF	TGTGCCAGCAGCAAACGAAGCGGTTCCACCGGGGAGCTGTTTTTT
-	few	TRBV6-1	TRBJ2-7	CASSPGRHAGYYEQYF	TGTGCCAGCAGCCCGGGTAGACACGCAGGGTACTACGAGCAGTACTTC
TRBD1	-	TRBV5-1	TRBJ2-5	CASSGQGDREETQYF	TGCGCCAGCAGCGGCCAAGGGGACAGGGAGGAGACCCAGTACTTC
TRBD1	many	TRBV12-3/TRBV12-4	TRBJ1-6	CASAGTGSSYNSPLHF	TGTGCCAGCGCCGGGACAGGGAGCTCCTATAATTCACCCCTCCACTTT
TRBD1	-	TRBV5-5	TRBJ1-5	CASSLGTGLNQPQHF	TGTGCCAGCAGCTTGGGGACAGGCCTAAATCAGCCCCAGCATTTT
-	-	TRBV5-6	TRBJ2-7	CASSLDGREYGEQYF	TGTGCCAGCAGCTTGGATGGCAGGGAATACGGGGAGCAGTACTTC
-	-	TRBV9	TRBJ1-2	CASSVGWGLDYGYTF	TGTGCCAGCAGCGTAGGGTGGGGGCTCGACTATGGCTACACCTTC
TRBD1	many	TRBV18	TRBJ2-7	CASSPTATGSYEQYF	TGTGCCAGCTCACCAACTGCGACAGGGTCTTACGAGCAGTACTTC
-	many	TRBV20-1	TRBJ2-1	CSVLVGSSYLNEQFF	TGCAGTGTCTTAGTAGGTTCCTCATATCTCAATGAGCAGTTCTTC
-	-	TRBV19	TRBJ2-2	CAGRQANTGELFF	TGTGCCGGTCGACAGGCGAACACCGGGGAGCTGTTTTTT
TRBD2	once	TRBV5-1	TRBJ2-1	CASSLEAGGGREQFF	TGCGCCAGCAGCTTGGAAGCGGGGGGAGGTAGGGAGCAGTTCTTC
-	many	TRBV12-3/TRBV12-4	TRBJ1-5	CASSPRPGEPQHF	TGTGCCAGCAGCCCTCGGCCCGGCGAGCCCCAGCATTTT
-	many	TRBV5-1	TRBJ1-1	CASSLEAGNTEAFF	TGCGCCAGCAGCTTAGAGGCAGGAAACACTGAAGCTTTCTTT
-	many	TRBV20-1	TRBJ2-1	CSARDPTRGSNEQFF	TGCAGTGCTAGAGATCCGACTAGGGGGAGCAATGAGCAGTTCTTC
-	few	TRBV14	TRBJ2-7	CASSQDGTYYEQYF	TGTGCCAGCAGCCAAGATGGCACGTACTACGAGCAGTACTTC
TRBD2	few	TRBV7-3	TRBJ2-3	CASSLTGAGFYTDTQYF	TGTGCCAGCAGCTTAACCGGAGCGGGGTTCTACACAGATACGCAGTATTTT
-	-	TRBV11-3	TRBJ2-2	CASSFETGSGELFF	TGTGCCAGCAGCTTTGAGACCGGATCCGGGGAGCTGTTTTTT
TRBD1	-	TRBV5-6	TRBJ1-5	CASRKLGQGSNQPQHF	TGTGCCAGCAGGAAATTGGGACAGGGTAGCAATCAGCCCCAGCATTTT
-	few	TRBV7-8	TRBJ1-2	CASSLLAGAGYGYTF	TGTGCCAGCAGCTTACTTGCTGGGGCGGGCTATGGCTACACCTTC
-	-	TRBV21-1	TRBJ1-5	CASSTGTGGYYSNQPQHF	TGTGCCAGCAGTACCGGGACAGGGGGCTATTATAGCAATCAGCCCCAGCATTTT
-	few	TRBV7-9	TRBJ1-3	CASSLEGSGNTIYF	TGTGCCAGCAGCTTAGAGGGGTCGGGAAACACCATATATTTT
TRBD1	few	TRBV28	TRBJ2-2	CASTQGDRSGGELFF	TGTGCCAGCACCCAAGGGGACAGGAGTGGCGGGGAGCTGTTTTTT
-	many	TRBV7-2	TRBJ2-4	CASSSPGPSRGNIQYF	TGTGCCAGCAGCTCCCCCGGGCCGAGCAGGGGAAACATTCAGTACTTC